This T cell receptor beta chain was sequenced in a study of blood T cells in healthy people across ages. Investigators took around 10 milliliters of peripheral blood from every donor. Broader study findings: The study lacked donor CMV status, which possibly confounded expanded clonotype changes.

Details on this clonotype: No antigen is known for it. At one end the junction does not follow the germline gene, possibly because of a read error.

For the second PCR, which ran for roughly 7 to 11 cycles, a sample-barcoded 5' primer and a J-beta primer mix were used. TCRdb reprocessed the 5' RACE reads with MiXCR, giving one entry per CDR3 protein. The sample includes 600,000 to 850,000 distinct CDR3 sequences, 20% to 25% seen only once; the top ten take roughly 9%. CDR1 and CDR2 (germline): MNHNS, SASEGT. This CDR3 region has 14 residues. The same specimen was also included in a second study, on T cells of mothers and their children. As that report states: It was through the M1S primer of the second PCR that sample barcodes and 2-4 random nucleotides were added.

The sequencing sample was made of blood. This receptor was identified in a boy between 10 and 17 years old in good health. This chain connects TRBV6-1 to TRBJ1-4; D uncertain. As DNA, the CDR3 is TGTGCCAGCAGTACGCCAAGGGATAATGAAAAACTGGTTTTT. Translating it yields CASSTPRDNEKLVF.